This TCR beta chain appears in the sequencing data of a study of T cells in Graves' hyperthyroidism and ophthalmopathy. Disease duration was under 3 months in the ophthalmopathy patients, who also had a Clinical Activity Score of at least 3 and a NOSPECS grade of at least 4. Trimming cost V 7 bases and J 5 bases; bases outside gene matches: 13. There are 14 residues in the CDR3. Germline V gene data show CDR1 as DFQATT and CDR2 as SNEGSKA (reference sequence). Amplified regions were TCR beta CDR3 sequences from RNA transcripts. A set of HTBI primers served as the primers for a first-round RT-PCR of the TCR CDR3. TCRdb ran MiXCR on the multiplex PCR reads and lists one entry per CDR3 protein. Of some 530,000 distinct CDR3 sequences in the sample, 22% are singletons; the top ten hold about 49%.

Source material: blood. The sequence was obtained from a woman in her seventies with Graves' ophthalmopathy. V is TRBV20-1 and J is TRBJ2-5; 7 nucleotides line up with TRBD2. The CDR3 sequence: CSVRVLAEGETQYF. CDR3 sequence (DNA): TGCAGTGTGAGGGTGCTAGCGGAGGGGGAGACCCAGTACTTC.